These 14 T cell receptor beta chains originate from one sample sequenced in a study of blood T cell repertoires in COVID-19. Repertoires were generated with immunoSEQ multiplex PCR, while TCRdb's copy carries only in-frame clones and drops some. This table holds over 200,000 clones, about 90% found once. Sequencing input: peripheral blood. The receptors here all came from a woman aged 30 to 39 who had recovered from COVID-19.

V and J are TRBV7-9 and TRBJ1-6; 7 positions match TRBD1. The CDR3 length is 14 residues. Germline loops: CDR1 SEHNR, CDR2 FQNEAQ (reference sequence). V dropped 6 bases and J dropped 7; count of bases not matched to a gene: 6. CDR3 DNA: TGTGCCAGCAGAGGGACAGCAACAAATTCACCCCTCCACTTT. Translating it yields CASRGTATNSPLHF.

The rearrangement joins TRBV4-1 to TRBJ2-7, with D perhaps TRBD1 (6 bases). The CDR3 covers 15 residues. Trimming took 0 bases from V and 5 from J, leaving 14 bases between them. The germline gives CDR1 MGHRA, CDR2 YSYEKL. CDR3 sequence (DNA): TGCGCCAGCAGCCAAGATCTAACAGGGTCAGACGAGCAGTACTTC. Translation: CASSQDLTGSDEQYF.

The J gene is TRBJ1-1, the V gene TRBV4-1; maybe TRBD1 (5 bases). Germline V gives CDR1 MGHRA, CDR2 YSYEKL. The CDR3 contains 15 residues. Trimming left V 4 bases short and J 4 bases short, with 16 bases between. This CDR3 is CASSPTTGLSTEAFF. The CDR3 DNA follows: TGCGCCAGCAGCCCAACAACAGGCCTAAGCACTGAAGCTTTCTTT.

V and J are TRBV21-1 and TRBJ1-6; TRBD1 is taken as the D call from the table, unchecked against the DNA. TRBV21-1 has pseudogene status. CDR3 length: 18 residues. The CDR3 is CASSNRRTAQLYNSPLHF. DNA of the CDR3: TGTGCCAGCAGCAATCGGAGGACAGCTCAGTTATATAATTCACCCCTCCACTTT.

This clone was recorded only once. The rearrangement joins TRBV29-1 to TRBJ1-1, with 10 bases identical to TRBD1. CDR3 length: 15 residues. J lost 4 bases, V lost 5 bases, and 10 bases had no gene match. Germline V gene lookup returns CDR1 SQVTM and CDR2 ANQGSEA. The CDR3, as DNA: TGCAGCGTTTCCCGGACAGGGGGACGGGGCACTGAAGCTTTCTTT. Its translation: CSVSRTGGRGTEAFF.

This chain connects TRBV7-3 to TRBJ2-5, with D maybe TRBD2 (7 bases). The CDR3 extends over 15 amino acids. Trimming stripped 5 bases from V and 4 bases from J, with 17 bases between. CDR1 is SGHTA, CDR2 FQGTGA, per germline. In DNA form, the CDR3 reads TGTGCCAGCAGCGAGGCAGGGAGGGGGGCAGAGACCCAGTACTTC. This gives the protein CASSEAGRGAETQYF.

The rearrangement links TRBV19 to TRBJ2-1, with D maybe TRBD2 (5 bases). The CDR3 runs to 14 residues. The germline V gene has CDR1 LNHDA and CDR2 SQIVND (reference sequence). V was shortened by 5 bases and J by 0 bases, with 8 bases between the two germline ends. As DNA, the CDR3 is TGTGCCAGTAGTGTGGGGAGCTCCTACAATGAGCAGTTCTTC. Its protein product is CASSVGSSYNEQFF.

The chain uses TRBV2 and TRBJ2-3, with 7 bases that match TRBD1. There are 15 residues in the CDR3. J gave up 1 base and V 6 bases, and 7 bases lay outside the gene matches. Germline CDR1 and CDR2: SNHLY and FYNNEI. CDR3 protein: CASRDRTGGTDTQYF. Written as DNA, the CDR3 is TGTGCCAGCAGGGACCGGACAGGTGGCACAGATACGCAGTATTTT.

The rearrangement uses TRBV2 and TRBJ1-6, with unresolved D. CDR3 length: 17 amino acids. Germline V gives CDR1 SNHLY, CDR2 FYNNEI. Deletions cut 3 bases from V and 0 bases from J, with 12 bases between. CDR3 DNA sequence: TGTGCCAGCAGTGACACTCCTGGGAGCTCCTATAATTCACCCCTCCACTTT. Its protein product is CASSDTPGSSYNSPLHF.

V and J are TRBV19 and TRBJ1-5; D remains ambiguous. The CDR3 runs 16 residues. The germline V gene has CDR1 LNHDA and CDR2 SQIVND (reference sequence). Deletions cut 2 bases from V and 2 bases from J, with 13 bases between. The CDR3 spells CASSIPGMMGNQPQHF. The CDR3 bases are TGTGCCAGTAGTATACCGGGGATGATGGGCAATCAGCCCCAGCATTTT.

The rearrangement uses TRBV4-3 and TRBJ2-2; no reliable D call. CDR1 and CDR2 from the germline V gene are LGHNA and YSLEER. The CDR3 extends over 14 amino acids. The V end was cut by 0 bases, the J end by 3 bases, with 5 bases between. The CDR3 nucleotides read TGCGCCAGCAGCCAAGACTCGTACACCGGGGAGCTGTTTTTT. Translated, it gives CASSQDSYTGELFF.

Concerning this clone: The same CDR3 can be traced to other DNA sequences in this sample. This sequence joins TRBV7-9 and TRBJ2-1, with 9 bases lining up with TRBD2. CDR1 and CDR2 (germline): SEHNR, FQNEAQ (reference sequence). The trim removed 2 bases at V and 1 base at J, leaving 3 bases unmatched. This CDR3 contains 16 residues. DNA for the CDR3: TGTGCCAGCAGCTTATCGCTAGCGGGGTCCTACAATGAGCAGTTCTTC. Amino acids: CASSLSLAGSYNEQFF.

In DNA form, the CDR3 reads TGTGCCAGCTCACCAACTAGCGGGGATTACGAGCAGTACTTC. This codes for CASSPTSGDYEQYF. V and J are TRBV18 and TRBJ2-7, with 10 bases matching TRBD2. The CDR3 covers 14 residues. V gave up 2 bases and J gave up 4 bases; unmatched junction bases: 2. Germline V gene data show CDR1 as KGHSH and CDR2 as LQKENI.

V gene TRBV19 combines with J gene TRBJ1-5, with a tentative D call TRBD1 (6 bases). Germline V gene data show CDR1 as LNHDA and CDR2 as SQIVND (reference sequence). There are 13 residues in the CDR3. As DNA, the CDR3 is TGTGCGACAGGCGCATATAGCAATCAGCCCCAGCATTTT. Translating gives CATGAYSNQPQHF. Drawing the rest from reference TRBV19 and TRBJ1-5, the complete variable domain is DGGITQSPKYLFRKEGQNVTLSCEQNLNHDAMYWYRQDPGQGLRLIYYSQIVNDFQKGDIAEGYSVSREKKESFPLTVTSAQKNPTAFYLCATGAYSNQPQHFGDGTRLSIL.